This T cell receptor beta chain was documented in a study of OX40 agonist ivuxolimab in advanced cancers. For the study at large: The drug used for patients, ivuxolimab, was an agonistic anti-OX40 (CD134) antibody. The dose-escalation cohort was about 86% male, with a mean age of around 60 years, ranging about 23 to 79. Three patients showed partial responses: one hepatocellular carcinoma and two cutaneous melanoma cases. Study outcomes and limitations: Antigens targeted by the expanded peripheral T cells were not determined.

Generated by immunoSEQ multiplex PCR, the TCRdb table keeps only in-frame clones and is missing some. The sample lists roughly 92,000 clones, 90% occurring once. In germline, CDR1 is MNHNS, CDR2 SASEGT. This CDR3 region has 13 residues. Trimming took 3 bases from V and 8 from J, leaving 10 bases between them. Note on this clone: The antigen is unknown.

The sample consisted of CD4+ or CD8+ T cells sorted from blood, taken in a trial of the OX40 agonist ivuxolimab. This sequence joins TRBV6-1 and TRBJ1-4, with a possible D match to TRBD1 (5 bases). The sequence was collected from an adult with an advanced solid tumor such as melanoma, head and neck, liver or kidney cancer. Here the CDR3 reads CASSERGGEKLFF. The CDR3 DNA follows: TGTGCCAGCAGTGAGAGGGGTGGCGAAAAACTGTTTTTT.